The entry below describes one T cell receptor beta chain. Clones were sequenced by immunoSEQ multiplex PCR, and TCRdb holds only the in-frame ones, with some missing. The data show approximately 40,000 clones, roughly three quarters seen once. The CDR3 is 14 amino acids. CDR1 and CDR2 from the germline V gene are MNHEY and SVGAGI. Trimming took off 6 bases at V and 5 bases at J, with 14 bases between the two ends. Every patient had mismatch repair deficiency by PCR or immunohistochemistry. The record originates from a study of PD-1 blockade in mismatch repair-deficient tumors. The source of this sequence is an adult with mismatch repair-deficient cancer. The material sequenced was peripheral blood, taken 4 weeks after starting pembrolizumab. The V gene is TRBV6-5, the J gene TRBJ2-1, with a weak D call TRBD2 (5 bases). This CDR3 is CASRQLGLNNEQFF. For the CDR3, the DNA is TGTGCCAGCAGACAACTAGGTCTTAACAATGAGCAGTTCTTC.